Given below is one T cell receptor beta chain in context. Germline CDR1 reads MNHEY; CDR2 reads SVGAGI. The CDR3 contains 14 residues. With 6 bases removed from V and 3 bases from J, the gap between germline ends came to 13 bases. This record comes from a study of blood T cell repertoires in COVID-19. Study-wide context: Samples of COVID-19 (acute and convalescent) were obtained from the United States, Italy and Spain. In each case, the material was cDNA or gDNA derived from T cells, B-cell-depleted T cells, or PBMCs.

Authors' analysis steps: Using reference gene primer amplification, nucleated cell counts were estimated. The method was immunoSEQ multiplex PCR; TCRdb's version includes in-frame clones alone and lacks a portion of them. From that table come the V and J calls and clone size; the DNA was used to work out D and trimming. The table lists about 80,000 clones, under 80% of them singletons. This TCR came from a human donor in a cohort sampled during active COVID-19. V gene TRBV6-5 combines with J gene TRBJ2-3; D might be TRBD2 (5 bases). The sequenced sample consisted of peripheral blood. This CDR3 reads CASRPTGVTDTQYF. The CDR3 DNA follows: TGTGCCAGCAGACCAACCGGGGTTACAGATACGCAGTATTTT.